These 25 T cell receptor beta chains were sequenced from one sample in a study of blood T cell repertoires in COVID-19. Sequencing was performed with immunoSEQ multiplex PCR; in TCRdb, only in-frame clones are kept and a portion is missing. The sample lists about 150,000 clones; 65% to 85% were seen once. Sequenced: PBMCs or T cells enriched from blood (not recorded which). All receptors derive from a man in his 70s who had been exposed to COVID-19.

V and J are TRBV2 and TRBJ1-1; 7 nucleotides match TRBD1. The germline V gene encodes CDR1 SNHLY and CDR2 FYNNEI. The trim removed 4 bases at V and 10 bases at J, leaving 6 bases unmatched. CDR3 length: 12 amino acids. The CDR3 loop reads CASSVGQRPAFF. CDR3 in DNA: TGTGCCAGCAGTGTGGGACAGAGGCCAGCTTTCTTT.

The genes are TRBV12-3 or TRBV12-4 and TRBJ2-5; no firm D call. The CDR3 spans 13 residues. Trimming stripped 1 base from V and 2 bases from J, with 5 bases between. The CDR3 nucleotides read TGTGCCAGCAGTTTAGGACATCAAGAGACCCAGTACTTC. Amino acids: CASSLGHQETQYF.

The chain couples TRBV12-3 or TRBV12-4 to TRBJ1-4; 7 positions match TRBD1. V lost 3 bases to trimming and J lost 10 bases; unmatched junction nucleotides: 5. This CDR3 contains 13 residues. The CDR3 loop is CASSLGDSTKLFF. Here the CDR3 DNA reads TGTGCCAGCAGTTTGGGGGACAGCACAAAACTGTTTTTT.

The chain carries TRBV7-2 and TRBJ1-3, with D maybe TRBD1 (5 bases). Germline V gene data show CDR1 as SGHTA and CDR2 as FQGNSA. There are 15 residues in the CDR3. The V gene lost 5 bases and the J gene lost 2 bases, with 13 bases spanning the gap. CDR3 DNA: TGTGCCAGCAGCCCCCCCCGACAGACTGGAAACACCATATATTTT. Amino acid sequence: CASSPPRQTGNTIYF. Full variable domain (remainder filled in from reference TRBV7-2 and TRBJ1-3): GAGVSQSPSNKVTEKGKDVELRCDPISGHTALYWYRQSLGQGLEFLIYFQGNSAPDKSGLPSDRFSAERTGGSVSTLTIQRTQQEDSAVYLCASSPPRQTGNTIYFGEGSWLTVV.

The chain couples TRBV13 to TRBJ2-1, with 10 bases lining up with TRBD2. Germline V gives CDR1 PRHDT, CDR2 FYEKMQ (reference sequence). V gave up 3 bases and J gave up 7 bases; unmatched junction bases: 9. The CDR3 contains 16 residues. CDR3 residues: CASSFFTSGAWNEQFF. The DNA for the CDR3 is TGTGCCAGCAGCTTCTTCACTAGCGGGGCTTGGAATGAGCAGTTCTTC.

This chain joins TRBV18 and TRBJ2-3; 13 nucleotides align to TRBD2. Trimming cost V 5 bases and J 4 bases; bases outside gene matches: 3. The CDR3 has 15 residues. CDR1 and CDR2 (germline): KGHSH, LQKENI. CDR3: CASSSLAGGPDTQYF. CDR3 bases: TGTGCCAGCTCATCACTAGCGGGGGGGCCAGATACGCAGTATTTT.

This chain uses TRBV5-1 with TRBJ2-5; TRBD2 agrees at 7 bases. Germline loops: CDR1 SGHRS, CDR2 YFSETQ. The CDR3 is made up of 12 amino acids. Trimming took 3 bases from V and 5 from J; bases not matched to a gene: 1. The CDR3 DNA sequence: TGCGCCAGCAGCTACGGGGGGGAGACCCAGTACTTC. This gives the protein CASSYGGETQYF.

This sequence joins TRBV24-1 and TRBJ2-1; D not certain. Per the germline V gene, CDR1 is KGHDR and CDR2 is SFDVKD. The V and J ends lost 5 bases and 0 bases respectively, with 10 bases between them. CDR3 length: 15 amino acids. CDR3 nucleotides: TGTGCCACCAGTGCCCACGGGTCCTCCTACAATGAGCAGTTCTTC. This encodes CATSAHGSSYNEQFF.

The V call is TRBV10-3, the J call TRBJ2-3, with a possible D match to TRBD1 (5 bases). CDR1 and CDR2 from the germline V gene are ENHRY and SYGVKD. The ends were cut back, 11 bases at V and 2 bases at J, with 17 bases in the middle. CDR3 length: 14 residues. CDR3 sequence reads: CAAGTGQFTDTQYF. The CDR3 DNA sequence: TGTGCCGCCGGTACCGGACAATTCACAGATACGCAGTATTTT.

This chain joins TRBV19 and TRBJ1-6; D not resolved. The CDR3 extends over 14 amino acids. With 3 bases removed from V and 5 bases from J, the gap between germline ends came to 8 bases. Germline V gene data show CDR1 as LNHDA and CDR2 as SQIVND (reference sequence). The CDR3 region has the DNA TGTGCCAGTAGTATGACGGGAGATAATTCACCCCTCCACTTT. Protein sequence: CASSMTGDNSPLHF. The full variable domain, with the rest looked up from reference TRBV19 and TRBJ1-6, is DGGITQSPKYLFRKEGQNVTLSCEQNLNHDAMYWYRQDPGQGLRLIYYSQIVNDFQKGDIAEGYSVSREKKESFPLTVTSAQKNPTAFYLCASSMTGDNSPLHFGNGTRLTVT.

The rearrangement links TRBV6-5 to TRBJ1-6, with a possible D match to TRBD1 (5 bases). V was pared by 2 bases and J by 4 bases, with 6 bases between. The CDR3 loop spans 14 amino acids. Germline CDR1 and CDR2: MNHEY and SVGAGI. DNA for the CDR3: TGTGCCAGCAGTTACCAGGGTTATAATTCACCCCTCCACTTT. This gives the protein CASSYQGYNSPLHF.

The J gene is TRBJ2-5, the V gene TRBV19; 8 bases are a match to TRBD2. J was trimmed by 3 bases and V by 5 bases; bases with no gene match: 20. The CDR3 length is 19 residues. Germline values: CDR1 LNHDA, CDR2 SQIVND (reference sequence). The CDR3, as DNA: TGTGCCAGTAGTTTAAGGGGGGACGGGAGCGGGAGACATAAAGAGACCCAGTACTTC. Its protein is CASSLRGDGSGRHKETQYF.

The chain employs TRBV12-3 or TRBV12-4 and TRBJ1-3; D uncertain. V was clipped by 7 bases and J by 1 base, with 8 bases between them. This CDR3 is built from 13 residues. CDR3 sequence: CASTPNSGNTIYF. The CDR3 DNA follows: TGTGCCAGCACCCCCAATTCTGGAAACACCATATATTTT.

The gene calls are TRBV27 and TRBJ2-5, with 10 bases matching TRBD2. Germline V gene sequence: CDR1 MNHEY, CDR2 SMNVEV (reference sequence). V trimming: 6 bases; J trimming: 5 bases; junction bases outside the gene matches: 6. This CDR3 contains 14 residues. The CDR3: CASRELAGWETQYF. The CDR3 DNA reads TGTGCCAGCAGAGAACTAGCGGGATGGGAGACCCAGTACTTC.

The chain combines TRBV6-5 with TRBJ1-1; the D gene is possibly TRBD1 (6 bases). Trimming cost V 5 bases and J 3 bases, with 16 bases left between them. This CDR3 is 15 amino acids long. Germline-derived CDR1 and CDR2 are MNHEY and SVGAGI. CDR3 DNA sequence: TGTGCCAGCAGTCTGTCGGGGGGGCGGGACACTGAAGCTTTCTTT. This encodes CASSLSGGRDTEAFF.

The rearrangement joins TRBV7-9 to TRBJ2-2, with 9 bases aligning to TRBD1. J was trimmed by 4 bases and V by 3 bases; bases with no gene match: 3. The CDR3 runs to 15 residues. The germline CDR1 and CDR2 sequences are SEHNR and FQNEAQ (reference sequence). Here the CDR3 reads CASSFGTGLTGELFF. DNA for the CDR3: TGTGCCAGCAGCTTCGGGACAGGGCTCACCGGGGAGCTGTTTTTT. The full variable domain, its missing parts supplied by reference TRBV7-9 and TRBJ2-2, is DTGVSQNPRHKITKRGQNVTFRCDPISEHNRLYWYRQTLGQGPEFLTYFQNEAQLEKSRLLSDRFSAERPKGSFSTLEIQRTEQGDSAMYLCASSFGTGLTGELFFGEGSRLTVL.

The chain links TRBV6-2 or TRBV6-3 to TRBJ1-1; no reliable D call. The CDR3 runs to 15 residues. Trimming removed 2 bases at V and 7 bases at J, with 17 bases between. CDR1 and CDR2 (germline): MNHEY, SVGEGT. CDR3 protein: CASSYLRAPEDEAFF. The CDR3 region has the DNA TGTGCCAGCAGTTACCTCCGGGCCCCGGAGGATGAAGCTTTCTTT.

The V call is TRBV6-2 or TRBV6-3, the J call TRBJ2-7; D gene ambiguous. There are 14 residues in the CDR3. The germline V and J ends were trimmed by 6 bases and 2 bases, with 14 bases remaining between them. CDR1 MNHEY and CDR2 SVGEGT come from the germline V gene. This chain's CDR3 is CASSANDIPYEQYF. DNA of the CDR3: TGTGCCAGCAGCGCGAATGACATACCCTACGAGCAGTACTTC.

Regarding this clone: One end of the junction varies from germline; a read error may be responsible. The V and J genes are TRBV6-6 and TRBJ2-7; TRBD2 is a possible D gene (5 bases). This CDR3 region has 15 residues. CDR1 and CDR2 from the germline V gene are MNHNY and SVGAGI (reference sequence). This CDR3 reads CASSHSSIARGEQYF. DNA of the CDR3: TGTGCCAGCAGTCACTCTTCTATTGCCCGGGGAGAGCAGTACTTC.

The rearrangement joins TRBV5-4 to TRBJ2-7; 9 nucleotides match TRBD2. The V segment lost 2 bases and the J segment 2 bases; nucleotides outside the gene matches: 5. Germline V gene sequence: CDR1 SGHNT, CDR2 YYREEE (reference sequence). CDR3 size: 15 residues. The CDR3 nucleotides read TGTGCCAGCAGCTTTAGTAGCGGGAGCACCTACGAGCAGTACTTC. Its protein is CASSFSSGSTYEQYF.

The rearrangement links TRBV4-1 to TRBJ1-2; the match to TRBD1 covers 7 bases. V was pared by 3 bases and J by 9 bases, with 13 bases of the junction left unmatched. This CDR3 has 15 amino acids. Germline CDR1 is MGHRA and CDR2 is YSYEKL. This CDR3 is CASSHRDSKPPSYTF. For the CDR3, the DNA is TGCGCCAGCAGCCACCGGGACAGCAAACCCCCGAGCTACACCTTC.

In its sample, this clone was seen once. The chain employs TRBV5-1 and TRBJ2-5; possible D gene TRBD1, 6 bases. The CDR3 has 14 amino acids. Per the germline V gene, CDR1 is SGHRS and CDR2 is YFSETQ. Trimming took off 0 bases at V and 2 bases at J, with 8 bases between the two ends. DNA for the CDR3: TGCGCCAGCAGCTTGGACCAGGGGCAAGAGACCCAGTACTTC. This gives the protein CASSLDQGQETQYF.

V gene TRBV9 combines with J gene TRBJ2-3, with 8 bases identical to TRBD2. V trimming: 3 bases; J trimming: 8 bases; junction bases outside the gene matches: 11. This CDR3 is built from 15 residues. CDR1 and CDR2 from the germline V gene are SGDLS and YYNGEE. CDR3 coding DNA: TGTGCCAGCAGCGCGGGAGGGCAGACCCCGGGTACGCAGTATTTT. This sequence encodes CASSAGGQTPGTQYF.

Here the CDR3 reads CASSVRERGYNSPLHF. In nucleotides, the CDR3 is TGTGCCAGCAGCGTAAGGGAACGGGGCTATAATTCACCCCTCCACTTT. This chain joins TRBV9 and TRBJ1-6; no firm D call. Between the trimmed V and J ends, which lost 1 base and 3 bases, there was a span of 11 bases. The CDR3 contains 16 residues. From germline, CDR1 is SGDLS and CDR2 YYNGEE. Filled out from reference TRBV9 and TRBJ1-6, the complete variable domain reads DSGVTQTPKHLITATGQRVTLRCSPRSGDLSVYWYQQSLDQGLQFLIQYYNGEERAKGNILERFSAQQFPDLHSELNLSSLELGDSALYFCASSVRERGYNSPLHFGNGTRLTVT.

This clone was counted a few times. This chain uses TRBV5-1 with TRBJ1-1, with 9 bases that match TRBD1. Trimming removed 4 bases from V and 1 base from J; junction bases left unmatched: 5. The CDR3 is 15 residues long. Germline-derived CDR1 and CDR2 are SGHRS and YFSETQ. The CDR3 loop reads CASSLDRGANTEAFF. CDR3 sequence (DNA): TGCGCCAGCAGCCTGGACAGGGGAGCGAACACTGAAGCTTTCTTT.